Sequencing of this T cell receptor beta chain was carried out in a study of blood T cell repertoires in COVID-19. Study-wide background: Some COVID-19 samples were acute and others convalescent; all came from the United States, Italy and Spain. T cells, B-cell-depleted T cells, or PBMCs provided the cDNA or gDNA that served as material.

This clone appeared once. V was clipped by 4 bases and J by 5 bases; unmatched bases: 9. In germline, CDR1 is LGHDT, CDR2 YNNKEL (reference sequence). The CDR3 loop spans 15 amino acids. Methods used by the authors: Estimates of nucleated cell counts were drawn from the amplification of reference gene primers. This table comes from immunoSEQ multiplex PCR, and its TCRdb copy is limited to in-frame clones, with some not included. V and J calls and clone size come straight from that table; D and trimming were deduced from the DNA. Among about 120,000 clones listed, roughly 79% were seen once. The clonotype originates from a man aged 65 to 85 with acute or convalescent COVID-19. The chain employs TRBV3-1 (or the pseudogene TRBV3-2) and TRBJ2-7; 9 bases line up with TRBD2. The sample was peripheral blood. The CDR3 bases are TGTGCCAGCAGCCCAGTTGGGACTAGCAACAACGAGCAGTACTTC. It yields the protein CASSPVGTSNNEQYF.